Shown below are 24 T cell receptor beta chains from a single sample sequenced in a study of shared clonotypes between healthy human individuals. Assay: immunoSEQ multiplex PCR; the TCRdb copy retains only in-frame clones and omits some. The profile covers about 2.4 million clones, with 93% appearing a single time and 0.35% to 0.45% taken by the ten largest. Specimen: naive CD4+ T cells from PBMCs. Subset meaning: CD45RA+ positively selected. The receptors come from a man in his late teens or twenties in good health. Some clones in this sample may be carry-over from other donors' samples.

Notes on this clone: The same CDR3 also results from other DNA sequences found in this sample. The gene calls are TRBV20-1 and TRBJ2-1; D is perhaps TRBD2 (5 bases). The CDR3 extends over 9 amino acids. The V and J ends lost 6 bases and 9 bases respectively, with 6 bases between them. Germline assignment: CDR1 DFQATT and CDR2 SNEGSKA (reference sequence). CDR3 amino acids: CSASGEQFF. As DNA, the CDR3 is TGCAGTGCGAGCGGTGAGCAGTTCTTC.

The CDR3 spells CASSENRRSGELFF. In nucleotides, the CDR3 is TGTGCCAGCAGTGAGAACAGGCGGAGCGGGGAGCTGTTTTTT. The gene calls are TRBV6-5 and TRBJ2-2, with D possibly matching TRBD1 (5 bases). The CDR3 is 14 residues long. Trimming pared 5 bases from V and 7 bases from J, leaving 14 bases between. Germline V gene sequence: CDR1 MNHEY, CDR2 SVGAGI.

The chain links TRBV11-2 to TRBJ2-7; 10 bases fit TRBD1. CDR1 and CDR2 from the germline V gene are SGHAT and FQNNGV. The CDR3 runs 14 residues. Trimming removed 10 bases from V and 6 bases from J; junction bases left unmatched: 12. The CDR3 bases are TGTGCCAACAGAACAGACAGGGGGCACGGCGAGCAGTACTTC. Its protein product is CANRTDRGHGEQYF.

The V and J genes are TRBV4-1 and TRBJ2-7; D may be TRBD2 (5 bases). CDR1 MGHRA and CDR2 YSYEKL come from the germline V gene. The CDR3 consists of 16 residues. Trimming stripped 0 bases from V and 6 bases from J, with 18 bases between. The CDR3 DNA is TGCGCCAGCAGCCAAGAATCGGGATGGGCAGGAAGCGAGCAGTACTTC. It specifies CASSQESGWAGSEQYF.

CDR3 nucleotides: TGTGCCAGCAGCGTAGACACAGGGGACACTGAAGCTTTCTTT. Protein: CASSVDTGDTEAFF. The rearrangement joins TRBV9 to TRBJ1-1; the match to TRBD1 covers 7 bases. V shed 0 bases and J 3 bases; nucleotides not matched to a gene: 2. Germline CDR1 and CDR2: SGDLS and YYNGEE. This CDR3 region has 14 residues. The variable domain in full, completed from reference TRBV9 and TRBJ1-1, reads DSGVTQTPKHLITATGQRVTLRCSPRSGDLSVYWYQQSLDQGLQFLIQYYNGEERAKGNILERFSAQQFPDLHSELNLSSLELGDSALYFCASSVDTGDTEAFFGQGTRLTVV.

This clone has more than one count but fewer than ten. This sequence joins TRBV6-6 and TRBJ2-2; 7 positions match TRBD1. Germline CDR1 is MNHNY and CDR2 is SVGAGI (reference sequence). V gave up 5 bases and J gave up 4 bases; unmatched junction bases: 7. The CDR3 extends over 15 amino acids. CDR3 loop: CASSNPTGITGELFF. CDR3 sequence (DNA): TGTGCCAGCAGTAACCCGACAGGGATCACCGGGGAGCTGTTTTTT.

The chain recombines TRBV9 with TRBJ2-7, with TRBD2 identical over 9 bases. Per the germline V gene, CDR1 is SGDLS and CDR2 is YYNGEE. Germline trimming cut 4 bases from V and 6 bases from J; bases unmatched to any gene: 8. CDR3 size: 14 residues. CDR3 region: CASSPLGTSPEQYF. DNA of the CDR3: TGTGCCAGCAGCCCCCTGGGGACTAGCCCCGAGCAGTACTTC. The entire variable domain, with the rest obtained from reference TRBV9 and TRBJ2-7, is as follows: DSGVTQTPKHLITATGQRVTLRCSPRSGDLSVYWYQQSLDQGLQFLIQYYNGEERAKGNILERFSAQQFPDLHSELNLSSLELGDSALYFCASSPLGTSPEQYFGPGTRLTVT.

The chain uses TRBV11-3 and TRBJ2-2; TRBD2 matches at 7 bases. J was trimmed by 2 bases and V by 0 bases; bases with no gene match: 6. Germline V gene sequence: CDR1 SGHNT, CDR2 YENEEA. There are 17 residues in the CDR3. CDR3 protein: CASSLDAGAPNTGELFF. The CDR3 DNA follows: TGTGCCAGCAGCTTAGACGCGGGAGCCCCCAACACCGGGGAGCTGTTTTTT.

The V gene is TRBV5-1, the J gene TRBJ1-1; the match to TRBD1 covers 8 bases. Germline assignment: CDR1 SGHRS and CDR2 YFSETQ. This CDR3 comprises 14 residues. V shed 0 bases and J 4 bases; nucleotides not matched to a gene: 2. The CDR3, as DNA: TGCGCCAGCAGCTTGGGCAGGGGGCTCACTGAAGCTTTCTTT. This gives the protein CASSLGRGLTEAFF.

The chain employs TRBV28 and TRBJ1-4; 7 nucleotides line up with TRBD1. Trimming took 5 bases from V and 4 from J; bases not matched to a gene: 4. The CDR3 is 14 amino acids. The germline gives CDR1 MDHEN, CDR2 SYDVKM. CDR3 sequence (DNA): TGTGCCAGCAGTCTGGGACAGCATAATGAAAAACTGTTTTTT. It encodes CASSLGQHNEKLFF. Together with reference TRBV28 and TRBJ1-4, the CDR3 gives the full variable domain: DVKVTQSSRYLVKRTGEKVFLECVQDMDHENMFWYRQDPGLGLRLIYFSYDVKMKEKGDIPEGYSVSREKKERFSLILESASTNQTSMYLCASSLGQHNEKLFFGSGTQLSVL.

V and J are TRBV30 and TRBJ1-5; the D is unclear. The CDR3 contains 16 residues. Trimming shortened V by 0 bases and J by 7 bases, and 19 bases separated the two germline ends. Germline V gives CDR1 GTSNPN, CDR2 SVGIG (reference sequence). CDR3 region: CAWSVDRVGDGQPQHF. In DNA form, the CDR3 reads TGTGCCTGGAGTGTAGACCGGGTCGGAGACGGGCAGCCCCAGCATTTT.

This chain uses TRBV5-1 with TRBJ1-1; 7 bases align to TRBD1. The CDR3 consists of 16 residues. Trimming at V came to 4 bases and at J to 2 bases, leaving 11 bases not matched to a gene. Germline V gene data show CDR1 as SGHRS and CDR2 as YFSETQ. CDR3 in amino acids: CASSQLRDRDNTEAFF. Here the CDR3 DNA reads TGCGCCAGCAGCCAGCTACGGGACAGAGATAACACTGAAGCTTTCTTT. The whole variable domain, remainder taken from reference TRBV5-1 and TRBJ1-1, is KAGVTQTPRYLIKTRGQQVTLSCSPISGHRSVSWYQQTPGQGLQFLFEYFSETQRNKGNFPGRFSGRQFSNSRSEMNVSTLELGDSALYLCASSQLRDRDNTEAFFGQGTRLTVV.

This sequence joins TRBV6-1 and TRBJ2-2, with D perhaps given as TRBD1 or TRBD2 (5 bases each). Germline V CDR1 and CDR2: MNHNS, SASEGT. V was pared by 1 base and J by 2 bases, with 14 bases between. The CDR3 contains 17 residues. CDR3 bases: TGTGCCAGCAGTGAAGTCGAGGGGACGGTCAACACCGGGGAGCTGTTTTTT. Translation: CASSEVEGTVNTGELFF.

CDR3 DNA: TGTGCCAGCAGTTACACCGGCGAGGCTTTCTTT. Translating gives CASSYTGEAFF. The chain is built from TRBV6-5 and TRBJ1-1, with D uncertain. Germline V gene sequence: CDR1 MNHEY, CDR2 SVGAGI. V shed 2 bases and J shed 11 bases, with 9 bases lying between them. CDR3 length: 11 residues.

In its sample, this clone was seen a few times. Other DNA sequences from this sample encode an identical CDR3 as well. The V and J genes are TRBV7-2 and TRBJ2-5; 8 bases match TRBD1. This CDR3 is built from 14 residues. Losses at the gene ends were 5 bases for V and 1 base for J; bases not matched to a gene: 3. Germline V CDR1 and CDR2: SGHTA, FQGNSA. The CDR3 loop reads CASSPDRGQETQYF. CDR3 DNA sequence: TGTGCCAGCAGCCCAGACAGGGGCCAAGAGACCCAGTACTTC.

Here the CDR3 reads CASSAQGASGNTIYF. The CDR3 DNA reads TGTGCCAGCAGCGCCCAGGGGGCCTCTGGAAACACCATATATTTT. The chain recombines TRBV9 with TRBJ1-3; 8 nucleotides match TRBD1. After removal of 3 bases from V and 0 bases from J, the junction contained 2 bases not matched to a gene. CDR1 is SGDLS and CDR2 is YYNGEE in the germline V gene. This CDR3 is 15 amino acids long.

With regard to this clone: This sample includes further DNA sequences coding for the same CDR3. The CDR3 sequence: CASRPDRVRQPQHF. The CDR3 bases are TGTGCCAGCAGGCCAGACAGGGTGAGGCAGCCCCAGCATTTT. The V gene is TRBV28, the J gene TRBJ1-5; 7 positions match TRBD1. This CDR3 has 14 residues. V shed 6 bases, J shed 7 bases, and the junction held 9 bases outside the gene matches. CDR1 and CDR2 (germline): MDHEN, SYDVKM.

The V and J genes are TRBV29-1 and TRBJ2-1, with no clear D. Trimming stripped 7 bases from V and 6 bases from J, with 19 bases between. Germline V gene lookup returns CDR1 SQVTM and CDR2 ANQGSEA. There are 14 residues in the CDR3. Here the CDR3 reads CSGRDTSRGNEQFF. CDR3 nucleotides: TGCAGCGGCCGCGACACTTCCCGAGGCAATGAGCAGTTCTTC.

The chain couples TRBV11-2 to TRBJ2-2; TRBD2 matches 7 bases. The trim removed 5 bases at V and 4 bases at J, leaving 10 bases unmatched. The CDR3 is 16 amino acids. Germline loops: CDR1 SGHAT, CDR2 FQNNGV. For the CDR3, the DNA is TGTGCCAGCAGCGATAAGGGGCAGCGGGGCACCGGGGAGCTGTTTTTT. This translates into CASSDKGQRGTGELFF. The whole variable domain, filled in from reference TRBV11-2 and TRBJ2-2, reads EAGVAQSPRYKIIEKRQSVAFWCNPISGHATLYWYQQILGQGPKLLIQFQNNGVVDDSQLPKDRFSAERLKGVDSTLKIQPAKLEDSAVYLCASSDKGQRGTGELFFGEGSRLTVL.

The gene calls are TRBV5-1 and TRBJ2-1; TRBD2 is a possible D gene (7 bases). The CDR3 has 16 amino acids. CDR1 and CDR2 from the germline V gene are SGHRS and YFSETQ. V lost 7 bases to trimming and J lost 8 bases, with 25 bases between them. In DNA, the CDR3 is TGCGCCAGCCAAGGGGGGGCAGGCCATACTCTCGATGAGCAGTTCTTC. The encoded protein is CASQGGAGHTLDEQFF.

The rearrangement links TRBV5-6 to TRBJ2-7; no reliable D call. Trimming cost V 1 base and J 6 bases, with 5 bases left between them. From germline, CDR1 is SGHDT and CDR2 YYEEEE. CDR3 length: 11 amino acids. The CDR3 spells CASSLLAEQYF. The DNA for the CDR3 is TGTGCCAGCAGCTTGTTGGCCGAGCAGTACTTC.

V gene TRBV6-1 combines with J gene TRBJ2-3; 13 bases fit TRBD2. Per germline, CDR1 MNHNS and CDR2 SASEGT. J lost 3 bases, V lost 8 bases, and 5 bases had no gene match. The CDR3 totals 15 residues. The chain's CDR3 is CASGSGLAGTDTQYF. The CDR3 coding sequence is TGTGCCAGCGGCTCGGGACTAGCGGGGACAGATACGCAGTATTTT.

This chain uses TRBV7-5 with TRBJ2-7; the table's D call TRBD2 went unverified against the DNA. TRBV7-5 corresponds to a pseudogene. The CDR3 runs to 15 residues. CDR3: CVRTSSGLSSYEQYF. The DNA for the CDR3 is TGTGTCAGAACCTCTAGCGGGTTAAGCTCCTACGAGCAGTACTTC.

This sequence joins TRBV7-7 and TRBJ2-1, with 13 bases fitting TRBD2. The CDR3 runs to 16 residues. V lost 0 bases and J lost 10; bases outside the gene matches: 6. CDR1 and CDR2 from the germline V gene are SSHAT and FNYEAQ (reference sequence). CDR3 DNA: TGTGCCAGCAGCTTAGCCGGACTAGCGGGAGAGGACGAGCAGTTCTTC. It is translated as CASSLAGLAGEDEQFF.